One sample yielded the 19 T cell receptor beta chains listed below, sequenced in a study of T cell responses to AZD1222 COVID-19 vaccine. Measured with immunoSEQ multiplex PCR; TCRdb has only the in-frame clones, and not every one. Of 70,000 to 95,000 clones in the sample, around 93% were seen once. Here the sequenced sample was peripheral blood, taken 28 days after the second AZD1222 dose. Receptors originate from an adult who received the AZD1222 COVID-19 vaccine.

Concerning this clone itself: A far bigger clonotype differs at one base, so this is likely a read error. CDR3 in DNA: TGTGCCAGCAGTGGGACTAGCGGGGGCACAGATACGCAGTATTTT. As protein: CASSGTSGGTDTQYF. J is TRBJ2-3 and V is TRBV2; 12 bases line up with TRBD2. Unmatched junction bases numbered 0, after V lost 4 bases and J lost 1 base. The CDR3 runs 15 residues. The V gene's germline CDR1 is SNHLY and CDR2 FYNNEI.

V and J are TRBV9 and TRBJ2-1; 10 bases map to TRBD2. The CDR3 length is 15 residues. J was trimmed by 6 bases and V by 0 bases; bases with no gene match: 3. CDR1 is SGDLS and CDR2 is YYNGEE in the germline V gene. The CDR3 DNA is TGTGCCAGCAGCGTAGAACTAGCGGGATCCAATGAGCAGTTCTTC. Translated: CASSVELAGSNEQFF.

This sequence joins TRBV15 and TRBJ2-5; possibly TRBD1 for D (6 bases). Germline values: CDR1 LNHNV, CDR2 YYDKDF (reference sequence). CDR3 length: 13 residues. V shed 4 bases and J shed 2 bases, with 8 bases lying between them. The CDR3 DNA sequence: TGTGCCACCAGCAAAGGACAGCAAGAGACCCAGTACTTC. It codes for CATSKGQQETQYF. Full variable domain (outside the CDR3, taken from reference TRBV15 and TRBJ2-5): DAMVIQNPRYQVTQFGKPVTLSCSQTLNHNVMYWYQQKSSQAPKLLFHYYDKDFNNEADTPDNFQSRRPNTSFCFLDIRSPGLGDTAMYLCATSKGQQETQYFGPGTRLLVL.

The chain employs TRBV3-1 (or the pseudogene TRBV3-2) and TRBJ2-7; 9 bases are a match to TRBD2. V trimming: 4 bases; J trimming: 1 base; junction bases outside the gene matches: 5. CDR3 size: 15 residues. Germline V gene data show CDR1 as LGHDT and CDR2 as YNNKEL (reference sequence). Written as DNA, the CDR3 is TGTGCCAGCAGCCGTAGCGGGAGAGGTTCCTACGAGCAGTACTTC. Its translation: CASSRSGRGSYEQYF.

The V call is TRBV12-5, the J call TRBJ1-5; unclear D gene. Trimming left V 1 base short and J 2 bases short, with 6 bases between. The germline CDR1 and CDR2 sequences are LGHNT and FRNRAP. The CDR3 length is 14 residues. CDR3 DNA sequence: TGTGCTAGTGGTTTGGGCCCAGGCAATCAGCCCCAGCATTTT. It codes for CASGLGPGNQPQHF.

This chain links TRBV3-1 (or the pseudogene TRBV3-2) with TRBJ2-2, with D hard to call. Trimming left V 5 bases short and J 5 bases short, with 6 bases between. The length of the CDR3 is 12 residues. Germline CDR1 LGHDT, CDR2 YNNKEL (reference sequence). The CDR3 loop is CASSFATGELFF. Here the CDR3 DNA reads TGTGCCAGCAGCTTTGCGACCGGGGAGCTGTTTTTT.

This clone turned up a few times. This chain links TRBV6-1 with TRBJ1-1; D is unclear. CDR3 length: 13 amino acids. V was trimmed by 2 bases and J by 4 bases, leaving 8 bases between them. Germline CDR1 is MNHNS and CDR2 is SASEGT. Here the CDR3 reads CASSESPVTEAFF. As DNA, the CDR3 is TGTGCCAGCAGTGAAAGCCCGGTCACTGAAGCTTTCTTT.

In its sample, this clone was seen once. This CDR3 is CASSPPGQRNQPQHF. CDR3 DNA: TGTGCCAGCAGTCCACCGGGACAGCGCAATCAGCCCCAGCATTTT. V usage is TRBV28 and J usage is TRBJ1-5; 7 nucleotides agree with TRBD1. CDR1 MDHEN and CDR2 SYDVKM come from the germline V gene. Trimming at V came to 5 bases and at J to 2 bases, leaving 6 bases not matched to a gene. This CDR3 spans 15 amino acids.

The chain couples TRBV19 to TRBJ2-5; 8 positions agree with TRBD2. Trimming at V came to 5 bases and at J to 4 bases, leaving 12 bases not matched to a gene. The germline V gene has CDR1 LNHDA and CDR2 SQIVND (reference sequence). The CDR3 spans 16 residues. Here the CDR3 reads CASSLLGGGERETQYF. The CDR3 region has the DNA TGTGCCAGTAGTCTCCTCGGGGGGGGCGAGAGAGAGACCCAGTACTTC. Full variable domain (outside the CDR3, taken from reference TRBV19 and TRBJ2-5): DGGITQSPKYLFRKEGQNVTLSCEQNLNHDAMYWYRQDPGQGLRLIYYSQIVNDFQKGDIAEGYSVSREKKESFPLTVTSAQKNPTAFYLCASSLLGGGERETQYFGPGTRLLVL.

The chain is built from TRBV2 and TRBJ1-5; 7 nucleotides line up with TRBD1. CDR1 and CDR2 from the germline V gene are SNHLY and FYNNEI. The CDR3 contains 16 residues. Germline trimming cut 6 bases from V and 3 bases from J; bases unmatched to any gene: 11. Here the CDR3 DNA reads TGTGCCAGCAGGATTAACCGGACAGGCTTCAATCAGCCCCAGCATTTT. This encodes CASRINRTGFNQPQHF.

This clone was seen more than once but under ten times. This rearrangement joins TRBV6-2 or TRBV6-3 to TRBJ2-1; 13 bases agree with TRBD2. Losses at the gene ends were 6 bases for V and 6 bases for J; bases not matched to a gene: 5. This CDR3 is 15 amino acids long. Germline CDR1 is MNHEY and CDR2 is SVGEGT. As DNA, the CDR3 is TGTGCCAGCAGCCGCACTAGCGGGGGGGGCAATGAGCAGTTCTTC. It is translated as CASSRTSGGGNEQFF.

The genes are TRBV6-5 and TRBJ2-1; no reliable D call. CDR1 is MNHEY and CDR2 is SVGAGI in the germline V gene. The CDR3 is 15 amino acids. The V and J ends lost 1 base and 10 bases respectively, with 17 bases between them. In DNA form, the CDR3 reads TGTGCCAGCAGTTACTTGGGAACAGCGTCCATCGAGCAGTTCTTC. This sequence encodes CASSYLGTASIEQFF.

The rearrangement joins TRBV18 to TRBJ2-1; 7 nucleotides align to TRBD2. This CDR3 comprises 16 residues. With 8 bases clipped from V and 5 bases from J, the junction kept 15 bases outside the gene matches. The germline CDR1 and CDR2 sequences are KGHSH and LQKENI. This chain's CDR3 is CASLPSPGRDHNEQFF. The DNA of the CDR3 is TGTGCCAGCCTACCCAGCCCGGGGAGGGATCACAATGAGCAGTTCTTC.

V and J are TRBV11-1 and TRBJ2-7; D is perhaps TRBD1 (6 bases). V dropped 0 bases and J dropped 0 bases, with 9 bases sitting between them. This CDR3 has 15 residues. CDR1 is SGHAT and CDR2 is FQDESV in the germline V gene (reference sequence). DNA for the CDR3: TGTGCCAGCAGCTTAGCCCGGGGACACTCCTACGAGCAGTACTTC. As protein: CASSLARGHSYEQYF. Full variable domain (missing parts from reference TRBV11-1 and TRBJ2-7): EAEVAQSPRYKITEKSQAVAFWCDPISGHATLYWYRQILGQGPELLVQFQDESVVDDSQLPKDRFSAERLKGVDSTLKIQPAELGDSAMYLCASSLARGHSYEQYFGPGTRLTVT.

This chain joins TRBV10-3 and TRBJ2-1; tentatively, D is TRBD2 (7 bases). The V gene lost 6 bases and the J gene lost 9 bases, with 12 bases spanning the gap. Germline lookup yields CDR1 ENHRY and CDR2 SYGVKD. CDR3 length: 12 amino acids. In nucleotides, the CDR3 is TGTGCCATCAGGGCAGGGGAGGGTGAGCAGTTCTTC. Amino acid sequence: CAIRAGEGEQFF.

The rearrangement uses TRBV27 and TRBJ2-1; 16 bases agree with TRBD2. Germline V gives CDR1 MNHEY, CDR2 SMNVEV (reference sequence). The CDR3 covers 18 residues. After removal of 5 bases from V and 3 bases from J, the junction contained 7 bases not matched to a gene. CDR3 sequence: CASSIGTSGRAVYNEQFF. CDR3 in DNA: TGTGCCAGCAGTATCGGGACTAGCGGGAGGGCCGTCTACAATGAGCAGTTCTTC.

A single count supports this clone. The V gene is TRBV9, the J gene TRBJ2-1; no clear D. This CDR3 is built from 12 residues. Germline CDR1 reads SGDLS; CDR2 reads YYNGEE. V was trimmed by 4 bases and J by 5 bases, leaving 7 bases between them. Here the CDR3 reads CASSLGNNEQFF. The CDR3 nucleotides read TGTGCCAGCAGCCTTGGGAACAATGAGCAGTTCTTC.

V usage is TRBV28 and J usage is TRBJ2-6; D is uncertain. The germline CDR1 and CDR2 sequences are MDHEN and SYDVKM. CDR3 length equals 14 residues. V lost 4 bases to trimming and J lost 2 bases, with 6 bases between them. The chain's CDR3 is CASSYRAGANVLTF. The CDR3 bases are TGTGCCAGCAGTTACCGGGCTGGGGCCAACGTCCTGACTTTC. Supplemented by reference TRBV28 and TRBJ2-6, the full variable domain reads DVKVTQSSRYLVKRTGEKVFLECVQDMDHENMFWYRQDPGLGLRLIYFSYDVKMKEKGDIPEGYSVSREKKERFSLILESASTNQTSMYLCASSYRAGANVLTFGAGSRLTVL.

The genes are TRBV30 and TRBJ2-3; no firm D call. Germline CDR1 reads GTSNPN; CDR2 reads SVGIG (reference sequence). Trimming took off 0 bases at V and 6 bases at J, with 7 bases between the two ends. The CDR3 is 12 amino acids. CDR3 coding DNA: TGTGCCTGGAGTGTACCTCGGGATACGCAGTATTTT. The encoded protein is CAWSVPRDTQYF. Looking up the rest from reference TRBV30 and TRBJ2-3 gives the full variable domain: SQTIHQWPATLVQPVGSPLSLECTVEGTSNPNLYWYRQAAGRGLQLLFYSVGIGQISSEVPQNLSASRPQDRQFILSSKKLLLSDSGFYLCAWSVPRDTQYFGPGTRLTVL.